The rows below give T cell receptor beta chains drawn from one sample of a study of blood T cell repertoires in COVID-19. Only in-frame clones appear in the TCRdb table, and some are missing; sequencing was by immunoSEQ multiplex PCR. The data show approximately 240,000 clones, 70% to 90% seen once. Sequencing was performed on PBMCs or T cells enriched from blood (not recorded which). The receptor source for this set is a woman between 45 and 65 years old in a cohort exposed to, infected with or recovered from COVID-19 (not recorded which). The conserved cysteine and the conserved F or W are not part of the CDR3 here. Clone size, where shown, is once, few, many, or a class for clones that have expanded.

clone_size	j_call	v_call	cdr3_aa
-	TRBJ2-3	TRBV7-9	ASSLPSGGTDTQY
-	TRBJ2-3	TRBV7-2	ASSLSFQASTDTQY
-	TRBJ1-2	TRBV30	AWSAAGGGGYT
-	TRBJ2-7	TRBV7-9	ASSPRTGATVYEQY
-	TRBJ1-2	TRBV6-2/TRBV6-3	ASSNPRGGLRDYGYT
few	TRBJ1-3	TRBV7-3	ASSPGESGNTIY
-	TRBJ2-7	TRBV19	ATSGGISSYEQY
-	TRBJ2-3	TRBV5-6	ASSLASADTQY
-	TRBJ1-2	TRBV5-8	ASSSTGQGVNYGYT
once	TRBJ1-6	TRBV7-2	ASSLGRLSPLH
once	TRBJ1-1	TRBV3-1/TRBV3-2	ASSGVNTEAF
-	TRBJ2-7	TRBV6-2/TRBV6-3	ASSPKEGLRKSYEQY
-	TRBJ2-7	TRBV27	ASSFGDTTYEQY
-	TRBJ2-7	TRBV28	ASSPLGAGAYEQY
-	TRBJ2-7	TRBV7-9	ASSPDWGGSYEQY
-	TRBJ2-5	TRBV24-1	ATSDTQGNQETQY
-	TRBJ1-5	TRBV4-1	ASSQDQGQINQPQH
-	TRBJ2-7	TRBV7-9	ASSLVTGAHEQY
-	TRBJ2-1	TRBV4-2	ASSHGGLAGGRSNEQF
-	TRBJ2-3	TRBV7-9	ASSSGAGRADTQY
-	TRBJ1-4	TRBV4-3	ASSQDPGTNEKLF
-	TRBJ2-5	TRBV19	ASRWTSGDETQY
-	TRBJ1-1	TRBV5-1	ASSLARDRANAMNTEAF
-	TRBJ2-7	TRBV2	AGKFERGPYEQY
-	TRBJ1-5	TRBV2	ASSWTGDQPQH
-	TRBJ2-7	TRBV4-3	ASSLGTPSYEQY
-	TRBJ2-3	TRBV4-3	ASSLSPGTSGGGSSTDTQY
-	TRBJ2-5	TRBV5-4	ASSLPEETQY
-	TRBJ1-2	TRBV6-2/TRBV6-3	ASSNRDRGAT
-	TRBJ1-2	TRBV5-6	ASSWGGTVYGYT
few	TRBJ2-2	TRBV6-2/TRBV6-3	ASSYPPTPGQGTGELF
-	TRBJ1-5	TRBV6-5	ASSPGTGNQPQH
-	TRBJ1-3	TRBV7-2	ASSSFIREVPGNTIY
-	TRBJ1-5	TRBV10-1	ASSGTVSNQPQH
-	TRBJ2-6	TRBV13	ASSPGGGSGANVLT
-	TRBJ1-4	TRBV5-6	ASSLIAVQGEKLF
-	TRBJ1-1	TRBV12-5	ASVAPTGLGEAF
-	TRBJ1-5	TRBV5-5	ASSYNAVQPQH
-	TRBJ1-2	TRBV18	ASSPGGDYGYT
few	TRBJ2-7	TRBV4-2	ASSQDRYEQY
-	TRBJ1-2	TRBV10-2	ASSEYTGTGGFDYGYT
-	TRBJ2-7	TRBV11-2	ASSSVGPYEQY
-	TRBJ2-6	TRBV30	AWSGRTFQRSGANVLT
-	TRBJ2-1	TRBV11-2	ASSLWATSGGYNEQF
-	TRBJ2-3	TRBV5-1	ASSYLGTGVADTQY
once	TRBJ1-5	TRBV12-3/TRBV12-4	ASSLSGDQPQH
once	TRBJ1-3	TRBV7-3	ASSYDSLSGNTIY
few	TRBJ1-1	TRBV7-2	ASSLVNSGTEAF
-	TRBJ1-1	TRBV7-3	ASSATGGGNTEAF
-	TRBJ2-3	TRBV6-2/TRBV6-3	ASSYLVDTQY
-	TRBJ1-1	TRBV5-5	ASSLTQGAGAF
-	TRBJ1-6	TRBV19	ASRPPGFRVNSPLH
-	TRBJ2-1	TRBV9	ASSPLKGTGDNEQF
-	TRBJ2-7	TRBV23-1	ASSPPPEQY
-	TRBJ1-2	TRBV29-1	SVWGLTPGYT